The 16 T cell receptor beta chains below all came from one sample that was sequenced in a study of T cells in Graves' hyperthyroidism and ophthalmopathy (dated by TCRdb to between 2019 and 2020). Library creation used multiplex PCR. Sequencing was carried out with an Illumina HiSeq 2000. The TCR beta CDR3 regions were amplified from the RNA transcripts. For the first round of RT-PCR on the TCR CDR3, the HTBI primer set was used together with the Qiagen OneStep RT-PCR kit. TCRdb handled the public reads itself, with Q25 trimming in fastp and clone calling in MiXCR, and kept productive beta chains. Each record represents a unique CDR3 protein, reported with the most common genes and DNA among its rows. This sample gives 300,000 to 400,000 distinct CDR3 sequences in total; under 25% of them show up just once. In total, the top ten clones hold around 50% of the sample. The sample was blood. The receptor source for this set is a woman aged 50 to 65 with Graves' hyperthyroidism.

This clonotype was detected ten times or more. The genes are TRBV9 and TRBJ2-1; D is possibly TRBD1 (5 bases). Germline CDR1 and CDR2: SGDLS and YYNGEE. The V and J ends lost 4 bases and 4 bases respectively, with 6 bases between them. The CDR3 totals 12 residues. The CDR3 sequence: CASSRQYNEQFF. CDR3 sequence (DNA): TGTGCCAGCAGCAGACAGTACAATGAGCAGTTCTTC.

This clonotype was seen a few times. CDR3 amino acids: CASSLVKNTEAFF. CDR3 nucleotides: TGTGCCAGCAGCTTAGTGAAGAACACTGAAGCTTTCTTT. The J gene is TRBJ1-1, the V gene TRBV7-2; no clear D. The CDR3 covers 13 residues. V was cut by 1 base and J by 1 base, with 4 bases left in between. Germline CDR1 reads SGHTA; CDR2 reads FQGNSA.

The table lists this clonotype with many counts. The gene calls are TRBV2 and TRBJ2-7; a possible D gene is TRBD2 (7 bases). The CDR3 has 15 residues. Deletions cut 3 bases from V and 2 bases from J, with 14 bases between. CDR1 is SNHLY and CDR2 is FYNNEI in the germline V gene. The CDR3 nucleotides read TGTGCCAGCAGTGAGTGGGGGGGCGCAGCCTACGAGCAGTACTTC. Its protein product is CASSEWGGAAYEQYF.

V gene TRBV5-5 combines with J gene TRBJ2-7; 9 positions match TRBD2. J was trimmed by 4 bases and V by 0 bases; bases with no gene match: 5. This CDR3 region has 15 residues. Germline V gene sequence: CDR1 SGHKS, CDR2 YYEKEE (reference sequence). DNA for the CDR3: TGTGCCAGCAGCTTGGGACTAGCGGACATGTACGAGCAGTACTTC. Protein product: CASSLGLADMYEQYF. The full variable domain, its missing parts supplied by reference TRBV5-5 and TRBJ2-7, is DAGVTQSPTHLIKTRGQQVTLRCSPISGHKSVSWYQQVLGQGPQFIFQYYEKEERGRGNFPDRFSARQFPNYSSELNVNALLLGDSALYLCASSLGLADMYEQYFGPGTRLTVT.

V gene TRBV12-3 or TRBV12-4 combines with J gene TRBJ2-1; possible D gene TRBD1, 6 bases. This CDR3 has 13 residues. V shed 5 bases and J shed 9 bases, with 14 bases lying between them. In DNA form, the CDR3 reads TGTGCCAGCAGTCAGGGACATCGGAGTGAGCAGTTCTTC. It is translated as CASSQGHRSEQFF.

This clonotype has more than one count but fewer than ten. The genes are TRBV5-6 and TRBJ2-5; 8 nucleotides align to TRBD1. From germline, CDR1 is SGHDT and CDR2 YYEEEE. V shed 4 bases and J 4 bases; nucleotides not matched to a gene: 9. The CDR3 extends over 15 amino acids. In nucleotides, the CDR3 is TGTGCCAGCAGCCCGAACGGACAGGGCGCAGAGACCCAGTACTTC. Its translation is CASSPNGQGAETQYF.

CDR3 loop: CASSYSSPQVVAGKSYEQYF. CDR3 nucleotides: TGTGCCAGCAGTTACTCGTCTCCGCAGGTAGTTGCGGGAAAGTCCTACGAGCAGTACTTC. The V call is TRBV6-5, the J call TRBJ2-7, with D possibly TRBD2 on 6 matching bases. CDR1 is MNHEY, CDR2 SVGAGI, per germline. This CDR3 region has 20 residues. Trimming shortened V by 0 bases and J by 1 base, and 25 bases separated the two germline ends.

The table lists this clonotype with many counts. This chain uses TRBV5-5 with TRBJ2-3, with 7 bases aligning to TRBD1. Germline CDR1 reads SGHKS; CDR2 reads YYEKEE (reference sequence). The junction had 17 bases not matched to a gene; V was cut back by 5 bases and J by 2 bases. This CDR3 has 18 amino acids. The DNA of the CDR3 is TGTGCCAGCAGTTCTTTGCCCTCAGGGGGACAGCACACAGATACGCAGTATTTT. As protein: CASSSLPSGGQHTDTQYF.

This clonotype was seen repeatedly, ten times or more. The CDR3 reads CASSAQGAGNTEAFF. The CDR3 DNA reads TGTGCCAGCAGTGCACAGGGGGCGGGGAACACTGAAGCTTTCTTT. This chain links TRBV6-1 with TRBJ1-1; 9 nucleotides match TRBD1. J lost 1 base, V lost 4 bases, and 4 bases had no gene match. CDR1 and CDR2 from the germline V gene are MNHNS and SASEGT. CDR3 size: 15 residues.

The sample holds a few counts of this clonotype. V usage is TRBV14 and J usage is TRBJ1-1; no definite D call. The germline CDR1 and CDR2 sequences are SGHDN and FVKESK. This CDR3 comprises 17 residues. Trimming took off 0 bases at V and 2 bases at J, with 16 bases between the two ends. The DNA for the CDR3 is TGTGCCAGCAGCCAAGATTACGTATGGAAGGGAAACACTGAAGCTTTCTTT. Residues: CASSQDYVWKGNTEAFF.

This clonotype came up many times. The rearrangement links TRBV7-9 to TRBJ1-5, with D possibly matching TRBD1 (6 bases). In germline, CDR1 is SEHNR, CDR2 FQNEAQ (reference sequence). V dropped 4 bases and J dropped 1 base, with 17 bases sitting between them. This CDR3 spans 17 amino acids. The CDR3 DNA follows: TGTGCCAGCAGCTCCTCAAGAGGGGGATACAGCAATCAGCCCCAGCATTTT. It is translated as CASSSSRGGYSNQPQHF.

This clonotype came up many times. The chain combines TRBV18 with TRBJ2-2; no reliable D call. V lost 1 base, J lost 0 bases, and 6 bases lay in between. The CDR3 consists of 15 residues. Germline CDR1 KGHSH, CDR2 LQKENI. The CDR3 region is CASSPQGSNTGELFF. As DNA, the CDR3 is TGTGCCAGCTCACCACAGGGATCGAACACCGGGGAGCTGTTTTTT.

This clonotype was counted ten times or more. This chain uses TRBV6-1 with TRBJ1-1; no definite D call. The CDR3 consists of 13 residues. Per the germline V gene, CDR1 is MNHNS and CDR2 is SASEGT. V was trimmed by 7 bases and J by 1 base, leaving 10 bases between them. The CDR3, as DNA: TGTGCCAGCATGCGAATGCAGAACACTGAAGCTTTCTTT. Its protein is CASMRMQNTEAFF.

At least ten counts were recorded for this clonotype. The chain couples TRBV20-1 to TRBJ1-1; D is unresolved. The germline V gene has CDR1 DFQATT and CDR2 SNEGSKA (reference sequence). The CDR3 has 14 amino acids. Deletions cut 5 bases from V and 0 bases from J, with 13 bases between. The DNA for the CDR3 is TGCAGTGCTCCGCGGGGAGGAGTGAACACTGAAGCTTTCTTT. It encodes CSAPRGGVNTEAFF.

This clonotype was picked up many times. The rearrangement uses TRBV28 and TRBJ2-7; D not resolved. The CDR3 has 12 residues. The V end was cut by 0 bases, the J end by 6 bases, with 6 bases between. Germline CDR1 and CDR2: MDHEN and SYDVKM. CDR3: CASSLWDAEQYF. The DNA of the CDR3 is TGTGCCAGCAGTTTATGGGACGCCGAGCAGTACTTC.

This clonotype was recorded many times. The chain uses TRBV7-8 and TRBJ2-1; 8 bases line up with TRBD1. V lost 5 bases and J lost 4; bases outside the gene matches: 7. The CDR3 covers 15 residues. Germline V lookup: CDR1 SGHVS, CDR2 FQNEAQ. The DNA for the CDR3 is TGTGCCAGCAGCCTCAGACAGGGGAGATACAATGAGCAGTTCTTC. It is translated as CASSLRQGRYNEQFF.